Listed below are T cell receptor beta chains from one sample, sequenced in a study of shared clonotypes between healthy human individuals. Assay used: immunoSEQ multiplex PCR; TCRdb lists only in-frame clones, some missing. The sample records about 2.1 million clones, about 92% being singletons. Source material: naive CD8+ T cells from PBMCs. The source of these receptors is a man younger than 30 in good health. Some clones in this sample may be carry-over from other donors' samples. Each CDR3 is given without its conserved first and last residue. Only part of the rows carry a size: once, few, many, or a class if the clone is expanded.

clone size: NA
V gene: TRBV29-1
CDR3 protein: SVIAEYYEQY

clone size: NA
V gene: TRBV7-9
CDR3 protein: ASSVSGRRGEQF

clone size: once
V gene: TRBV7-3
CDR3 protein: ASSGTIAGAAEQY

clone size: NA
V gene: TRBV5-1
CDR3 protein: ASREGSWPSTDTQY

clone size: NA
V gene: TRBV27
CDR3 protein: ASSPSQGERLSYEQY

clone size: NA
V gene: TRBV10-1
CDR3 protein: ASSESGTLSGQY

clone size: NA
V gene: TRBV28
CDR3 protein: ASSGRGFGNQPQH

clone size: NA
V gene: TRBV19
CDR3 protein: ASSVAASYNEQF

clone size: once
V gene: TRBV30
CDR3 protein: ACQPGGTSYEQY

clone size: NA
V gene: TRBV16
CDR3 protein: ASSHGVTYEQY

clone size: NA
V gene: TRBV27
CDR3 protein: ASTRREGPNEQF

clone size: NA
V gene: TRBV28
CDR3 protein: ASRPLETGVAYEQY

clone size: NA
V gene: TRBV6-1
CDR3 protein: ASGLESIYNEQF

clone size: NA
V gene: TRBV19
CDR3 protein: ASSSGSGSSYEQY

clone size: NA
V gene: TRBV14
CDR3 protein: ASSQDLSRWRETQY

clone size: NA
V gene: TRBV4-1
CDR3 protein: ASSTVYNEQF

clone size: once
V gene: TRBV7-9
CDR3 protein: ASSLALAGVNEQF

clone size: NA
V gene: TRBV4-1
CDR3 protein: ASSQAHRRVPNTEAF

clone size: NA
V gene: TRBV30
CDR3 protein: AWMSKDRARGNTEAF

clone size: NA
V gene: TRBV7-9
CDR3 protein: ASSLDGTDTQY

clone size: few
V gene: TRBV7-9
CDR3 protein: ASSLGTGAYGYT

clone size: NA
V gene: TRBV27
CDR3 protein: ASSLNSGGEQY

clone size: NA
V gene: TRBV11-2
CDR3 protein: ASRKGLTYEQY

clone size: NA
V gene: TRBV30
CDR3 protein: AWSYRETLGAF

clone size: NA
V gene: TRBV11-2
CDR3 protein: ASSLSSGSYNEQF

clone size: NA
V gene: TRBV6-1
CDR3 protein: ASSEYRTGVPSYEQY